The 19 T cell receptor beta chains below all came from one sample that was sequenced in a study of CD8 T cells in Susac syndrome. A quantity of about 0.5 to 1 ug RNA underwent reverse transcription using random hexamers. TCRdb reprocessed the immunoSEQ multiplex PCR reads via MiXCR and lists one record per CDR3 protein. Among around 150,000 distinct CDR3 sequences listed, 85% to 95% were seen once. Sequences were obtained from CD4+ T cells from PBMCs. The source is a human donor with multiple sclerosis.

The chain is built from TRBV20-1 and TRBJ1-1, with D possibly matching TRBD1 (6 bases). The CDR3 is 14 residues long. Germline V lookup: CDR1 DFQATT, CDR2 SNEGSKA (reference sequence). The ends were cut back, 2 bases at V and 4 bases at J, with 14 bases in the middle. The CDR3: CSARKQGFGTEAFF. The CDR3 DNA reads as TGCAGTGCTAGAAAACAGGGATTTGGCACTGAAGCTTTCTTT.

This chain joins TRBV14 and TRBJ2-7; 7 nucleotides align to TRBD1. Germline lookup yields CDR1 SGHDN and CDR2 FVKESK. J lost 7 bases, V lost 5 bases, and 5 bases had no gene match. The CDR3 totals 12 residues. CDR3 region: CASSTGVREQYF. The CDR3 coding sequence is TGTGCCAGCAGCACAGGGGTGCGGGAGCAGTACTTC.

The CDR3 spells CSARDRANYGYTF. In nucleotides, the CDR3 is TGCAGTGCTAGAGACAGGGCTAACTATGGCTACACCTTC. The genes are TRBV20-1 and TRBJ1-2, with D tentatively TRBD1 (5 bases). Germline V gives CDR1 DFQATT, CDR2 SNEGSKA (reference sequence). This CDR3 has 13 amino acids. The ends were cut back, 0 bases at V and 0 bases at J, with 5 bases in the middle.

This sequence joins TRBV30 and TRBJ1-2; no definite D call. The CDR3 extends over 13 amino acids. Germline CDR1 GTSNPN, CDR2 SVGIG (reference sequence). The V and J ends lost 0 bases and 3 bases respectively, with 8 bases between them. In DNA form, the CDR3 reads TGTGCCTGGAGTGTACGTGGGGACTATGGCTACACCTTC. It specifies CAWSVRGDYGYTF.

The chain carries TRBV12-3 or TRBV12-4 and TRBJ1-1; D is uncertain. V lost 6 bases to trimming and J lost 2 bases, with 13 bases between them. The CDR3 consists of 14 residues. The CDR3 region has the DNA TGTGCCAGCAGCCCACTTACAGCTAACACTGAAGCTTTCTTT. Translated: CASSPLTANTEAFF.

J is TRBJ2-5 and V is TRBV7-2; D is possibly TRBD1 or TRBD2 (5 bases each). The CDR3 extends over 14 amino acids. Deletions cut 6 bases from V and 1 base from J, with 12 bases between. Germline values: CDR1 SGHTA, CDR2 FQGNSA. In DNA, the CDR3 is TGTGCCAGCAGGACTTGGGACGTCCAAGAGACCCAGTACTTC. This codes for CASRTWDVQETQYF.

The rearrangement joins TRBV4-1 to TRBJ1-6, with no clear D. Per germline, CDR1 MGHRA and CDR2 YSYEKL. This CDR3 has 13 residues. V was pared by 0 bases and J by 14 bases, with 11 bases between. The CDR3 is CASSQEGKMALHF. Written as DNA, the CDR3 is TGCGCCAGCAGCCAAGAGGGGAAGATGGCCCTCCACTTT.

This rearrangement joins TRBV28 to TRBJ2-3; 10 bases map to TRBD2. The CDR3 is 15 residues long. CDR1 is MDHEN and CDR2 is SYDVKM in the germline V gene. Germline trimming cut 4 bases from V and 7 bases from J; bases unmatched to any gene: 8. In DNA form, the CDR3 reads TGTGCCAGCAGTTCCCCAGCAGCGGGGGGGAATACGCAGTATTTT. Its translation: CASSSPAAGGNTQYF.

This rearrangement joins TRBV9 to TRBJ2-5; a possible D gene is TRBD2 (6 bases). This CDR3 is 15 amino acids long. Between the trimmed V and J ends, which lost 1 base and 9 bases, there was a span of 19 bases. In germline, CDR1 is SGDLS, CDR2 YYNGEE. CDR3 protein: CASSVTGVPPVPQYF. DNA for the CDR3: TGTGCCAGCAGCGTAACGGGGGTTCCCCCAGTGCCCCAGTACTTC.

Points on this clonotype: One end of the junction does not line up with germline, which may come from a read error. The rearrangement uses TRBV7-7 and TRBJ2-1, with a weak D call TRBD2 (6 bases). The CDR3 length is 15 residues. Per germline, CDR1 SSHAT and CDR2 FNYEAQ (reference sequence). The CDR3 loop is CASSPPGLSNNEQFF. CDR3 coding DNA: TGTGCTAGCAGCCCCCCGGGACTGAGCAACAATGAGCAGTTCTTC.

V and J are TRBV2 and TRBJ2-6, with TRBD2 matching 7 bases. Germline V gene data show CDR1 as SNHLY and CDR2 as FYNNEI. The CDR3 extends over 15 amino acids. The V gene end was trimmed by 2 bases and the J gene end by 2 bases; junction bases not matched to a gene: 0. The CDR3 loop is CASSELAAGANVLTF. The CDR3 region has the DNA TGTGCCAGCAGTGAACTAGCGGCTGGGGCCAACGTCCTGACTTTC.

The chain couples TRBV2 to TRBJ2-1; D not resolved. Germline V CDR1 and CDR2: SNHLY, FYNNEI. V dropped 5 bases and J dropped 9 bases, with 14 bases sitting between them. The CDR3 extends over 13 amino acids. The CDR3: CASSFGRAAEQFF. Written as DNA, the CDR3 is TGTGCCAGCAGTTTCGGAAGGGCGGCTGAGCAGTTCTTC.

V gene TRBV20-1 combines with J gene TRBJ1-6; D remains unclear. This CDR3 is built from 15 residues. Looked up from germline, CDR1 is DFQATT and CDR2 is SNEGSKA (reference sequence). Trimming removed 3 bases at V and 1 base at J, with 10 bases between. Written as DNA, the CDR3 is TGCAGTGCTAGGGGAACGGGGTCCTATAATTCACCCCTCCACTTT. Translation: CSARGTGSYNSPLHF.

J is TRBJ2-1 and V is TRBV11-1, with 9 bases aligning to TRBD2. The V gene's germline CDR1 is SGHAT and CDR2 FQDESV (reference sequence). V gave up 4 bases and J gave up 4 bases; unmatched junction bases: 5. There are 15 residues in the CDR3. The CDR3 DNA is TGTGCCAGCAGCTACCAGACTAGCGGTTACAATGAGCAGTTCTTC. It translates to CASSYQTSGYNEQFF.

The chain couples TRBV15 to TRBJ2-5; TRBD1 or TRBD2 may be the D gene (7 bases each). With 1 base removed from V and 0 bases from J, the gap between germline ends came to 15 bases. The CDR3 runs to 17 residues. Germline loops: CDR1 LNHNV, CDR2 YYDKDF (reference sequence). As DNA, the CDR3 is TGTGCCACCAGCAGAGGGGAGGGGGCCTTCTACCAAGAGACCCAGTACTTC. Translated: CATSRGEGAFYQETQYF.

The gene calls are TRBV11-2 and TRBJ2-2; D uncertain. This CDR3 contains 13 residues. Trimming took 6 bases from V and 7 from J, leaving 12 bases between them. The V gene's germline CDR1 is SGHAT and CDR2 FQNNGV. Here the CDR3 DNA reads TGTGCCAGCAGAGATCTTAAGGGCGGGGAGCTGTTTTTT. This codes for CASRDLKGGELFF.

This clonotype is a singleton in its sample. The chain has TRBV5-1 and TRBJ2-7, with 7 bases fitting TRBD2. The CDR3 is 14 residues long. The V segment lost 4 bases and the J segment 5 bases; nucleotides outside the gene matches: 9. CDR1 and CDR2 (germline): SGHRS, YFSETQ. CDR3 amino acids: CASSLTGTTNEQYF. DNA for the CDR3: TGCGCCAGCAGCCTTACCGGGACTACCAACGAGCAGTACTTC.

The chain joins TRBV30 to TRBJ1-6, with a possible D match to TRBD1 (5 bases). In germline, CDR1 is GTSNPN, CDR2 SVGIG (reference sequence). The CDR3 loop spans 15 amino acids. V lost 0 bases and J 6 bases, leaving 12 bases between the germline ends. The DNA for the CDR3 is TGTGCCTGGAGTGTATGGGGGAGTCGTAATTCACCCCTCCACTTT. Residues: CAWSVWGSRNSPLHF.

This clonotype was seen just once. Written as DNA, the CDR3 is TGTGCCACCAGCAGAAAGACAGGGCCGAACACTGAAGCTTTCTTT. Protein product: CATSRKTGPNTEAFF. The chain combines TRBV15 with TRBJ1-1; 7 positions match TRBD1. Germline loops: CDR1 LNHNV, CDR2 YYDKDF (reference sequence). J was trimmed by 1 base and V by 2 bases; bases with no gene match: 4. The CDR3 spans 15 residues.